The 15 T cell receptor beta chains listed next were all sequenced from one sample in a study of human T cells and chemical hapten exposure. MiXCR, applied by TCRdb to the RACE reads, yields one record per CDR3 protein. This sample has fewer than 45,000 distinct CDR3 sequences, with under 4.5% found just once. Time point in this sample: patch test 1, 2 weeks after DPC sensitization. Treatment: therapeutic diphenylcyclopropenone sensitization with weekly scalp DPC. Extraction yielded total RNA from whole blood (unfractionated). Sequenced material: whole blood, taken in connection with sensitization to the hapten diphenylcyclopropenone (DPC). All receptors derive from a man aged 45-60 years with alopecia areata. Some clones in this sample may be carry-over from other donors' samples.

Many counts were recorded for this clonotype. CDR3 in amino acids: CAWKRLAENEQFF. The CDR3 DNA reads as TGTGCCTGGAAGCGACTAGCGGAAAATGAGCAGTTCTTC. J is TRBJ2-1 and V is TRBV30, with TRBD2 matching over 9 bases. Losses at the gene ends were 4 bases for V and 7 bases for J; bases not matched to a gene: 5. CDR3 length: 13 residues. Germline V gene data show CDR1 as GTSNPN and CDR2 as SVGIG (reference sequence).

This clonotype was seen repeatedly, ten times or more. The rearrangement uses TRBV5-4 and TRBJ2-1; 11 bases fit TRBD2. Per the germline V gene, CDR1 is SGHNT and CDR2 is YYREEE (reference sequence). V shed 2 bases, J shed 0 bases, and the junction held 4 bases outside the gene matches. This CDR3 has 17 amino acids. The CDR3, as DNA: TGTGCCAGCAGCTTTCCAACTAGCGGGAGCTCCTACAATGAGCAGTTCTTC. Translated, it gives CASSFPTSGSSYNEQFF.

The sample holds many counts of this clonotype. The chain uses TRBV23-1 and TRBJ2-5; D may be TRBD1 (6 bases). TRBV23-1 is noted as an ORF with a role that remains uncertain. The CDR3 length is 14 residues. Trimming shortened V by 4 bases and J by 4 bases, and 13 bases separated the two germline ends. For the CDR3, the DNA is TGCGCCAGCAGTCGCCGCAGGGGAGCAGAGACCCAGTACTTC. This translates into CASSRRRGAETQYF.

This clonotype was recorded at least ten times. The DNA for the CDR3 is TGTGCCAGCCTGATCGACAGGGTAGGTGAAGCTTTCTTT. Its protein is CASLIDRVGEAFF. The chain uses TRBV18 and TRBJ1-1; 7 positions agree with TRBD1. The CDR3 is 13 residues long. Trimming took 8 bases from V and 7 from J; bases not matched to a gene: 10. CDR1 KGHSH and CDR2 LQKENI come from the germline V gene.

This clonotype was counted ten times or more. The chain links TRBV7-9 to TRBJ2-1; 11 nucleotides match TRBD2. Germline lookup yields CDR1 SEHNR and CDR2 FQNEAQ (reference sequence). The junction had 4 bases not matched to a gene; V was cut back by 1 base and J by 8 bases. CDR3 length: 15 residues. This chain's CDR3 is CASSLVSGRAHEQFF. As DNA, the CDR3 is TGTGCCAGCAGCTTAGTTAGCGGGAGGGCCCATGAGCAGTTCTTC.

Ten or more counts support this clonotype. This chain's CDR3 is CASSPSGVGDNQPQHF. For the CDR3, the DNA is TGTGCCAGCAGTCCGAGTGGGGTGGGGGACAATCAGCCCCAGCATTTT. The chain links TRBV28 to TRBJ1-5, with a tentative D call TRBD1 (5 bases). V lost 5 bases to trimming and J lost 3 bases, with 17 bases between them. The CDR3 contains 16 residues. Germline-derived CDR1 and CDR2 are MDHEN and SYDVKM.

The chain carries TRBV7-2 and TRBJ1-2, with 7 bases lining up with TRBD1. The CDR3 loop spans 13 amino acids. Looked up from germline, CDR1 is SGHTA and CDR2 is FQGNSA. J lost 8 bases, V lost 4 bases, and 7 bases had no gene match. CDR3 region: CASSSSTGEGYTF. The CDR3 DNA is TGTGCCAGCAGCTCTTCTACAGGGGAAGGCTACACCTTC.

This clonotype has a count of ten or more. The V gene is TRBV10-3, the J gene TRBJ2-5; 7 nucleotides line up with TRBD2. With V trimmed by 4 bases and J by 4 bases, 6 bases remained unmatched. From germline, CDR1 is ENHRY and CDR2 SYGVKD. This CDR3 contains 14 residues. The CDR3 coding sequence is TGTGCCATCAGTGCTTACGGGGGGAGAGAGACCCAGTACTTC. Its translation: CAISAYGGRETQYF.

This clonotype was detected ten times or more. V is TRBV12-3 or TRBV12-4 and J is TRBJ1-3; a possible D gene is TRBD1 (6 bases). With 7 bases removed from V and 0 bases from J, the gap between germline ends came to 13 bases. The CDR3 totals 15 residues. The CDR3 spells CASTPDRISGNTIYF. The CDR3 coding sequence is TGTGCCAGCACCCCGGACAGAATCTCTGGAAACACCATATATTTT.

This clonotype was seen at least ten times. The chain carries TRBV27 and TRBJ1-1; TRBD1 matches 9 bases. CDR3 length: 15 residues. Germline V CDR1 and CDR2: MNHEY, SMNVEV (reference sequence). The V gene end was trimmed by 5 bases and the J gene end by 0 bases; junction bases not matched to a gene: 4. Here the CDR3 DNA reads TGTGCCAGCAGTCCCTGGACAGGGGTGAACACTGAAGCTTTCTTT. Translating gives CASSPWTGVNTEAFF.

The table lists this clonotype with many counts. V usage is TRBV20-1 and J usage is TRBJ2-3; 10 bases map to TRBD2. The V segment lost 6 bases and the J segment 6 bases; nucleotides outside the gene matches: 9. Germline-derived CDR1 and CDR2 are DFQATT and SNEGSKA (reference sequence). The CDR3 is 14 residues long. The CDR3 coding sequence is TGCAGTGCACCGACTAGCGGGTTGCCGGATACGCAGTATTTT. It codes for CSAPTSGLPDTQYF.

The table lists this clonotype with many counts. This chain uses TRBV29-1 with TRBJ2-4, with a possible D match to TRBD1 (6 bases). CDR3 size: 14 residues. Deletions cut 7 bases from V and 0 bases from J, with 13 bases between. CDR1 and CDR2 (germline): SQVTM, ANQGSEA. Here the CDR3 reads CSATGPLAKNIQYF. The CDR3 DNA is TGCAGCGCGACAGGCCCCCTAGCCAAAAACATTCAGTACTTC.

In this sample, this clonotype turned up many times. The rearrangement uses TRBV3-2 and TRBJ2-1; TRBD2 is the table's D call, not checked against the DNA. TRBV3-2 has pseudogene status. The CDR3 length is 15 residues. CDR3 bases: TGTGCCAGCAGCCTAGATAGCGGTCGAGGCGATGAGCAGTTCTTC. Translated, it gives CASSLDSGRGDEQFF.

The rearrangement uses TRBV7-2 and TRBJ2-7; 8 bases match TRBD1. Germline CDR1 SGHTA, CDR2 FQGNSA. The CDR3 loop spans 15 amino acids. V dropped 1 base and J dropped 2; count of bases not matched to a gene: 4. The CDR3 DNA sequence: TGTGCCAGCAGCTTAGACAGGGGGGAGCCCTACGAGCAGTACTTC. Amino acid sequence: CASSLDRGEPYEQYF.

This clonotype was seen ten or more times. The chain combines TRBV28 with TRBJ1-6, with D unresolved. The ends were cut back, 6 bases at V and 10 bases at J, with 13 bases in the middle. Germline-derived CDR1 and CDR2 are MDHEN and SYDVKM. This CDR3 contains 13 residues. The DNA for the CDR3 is TGTGCCAGCAGATCAAACAGTCGATCACCCCTCCACTTT. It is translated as CASRSNSRSPLHF.